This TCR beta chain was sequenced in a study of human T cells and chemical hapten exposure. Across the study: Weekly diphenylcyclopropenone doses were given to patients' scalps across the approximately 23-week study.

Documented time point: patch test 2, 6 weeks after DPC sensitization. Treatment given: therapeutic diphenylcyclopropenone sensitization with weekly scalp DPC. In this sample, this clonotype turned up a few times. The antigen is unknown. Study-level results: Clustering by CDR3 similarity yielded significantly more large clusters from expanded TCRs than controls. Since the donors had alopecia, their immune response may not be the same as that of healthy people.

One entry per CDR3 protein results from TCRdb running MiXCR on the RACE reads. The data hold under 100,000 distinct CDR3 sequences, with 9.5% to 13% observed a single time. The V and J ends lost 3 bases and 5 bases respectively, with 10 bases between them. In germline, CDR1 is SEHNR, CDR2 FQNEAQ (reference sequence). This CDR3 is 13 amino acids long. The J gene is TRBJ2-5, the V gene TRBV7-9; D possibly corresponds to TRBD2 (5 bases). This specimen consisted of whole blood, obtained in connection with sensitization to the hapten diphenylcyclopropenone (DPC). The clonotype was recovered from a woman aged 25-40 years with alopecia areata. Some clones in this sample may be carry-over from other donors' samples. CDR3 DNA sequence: TGTGCCAGCAGCTTGTATAGCGTCGAGACCCAGTACTTC. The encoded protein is CASSLYSVETQYF.